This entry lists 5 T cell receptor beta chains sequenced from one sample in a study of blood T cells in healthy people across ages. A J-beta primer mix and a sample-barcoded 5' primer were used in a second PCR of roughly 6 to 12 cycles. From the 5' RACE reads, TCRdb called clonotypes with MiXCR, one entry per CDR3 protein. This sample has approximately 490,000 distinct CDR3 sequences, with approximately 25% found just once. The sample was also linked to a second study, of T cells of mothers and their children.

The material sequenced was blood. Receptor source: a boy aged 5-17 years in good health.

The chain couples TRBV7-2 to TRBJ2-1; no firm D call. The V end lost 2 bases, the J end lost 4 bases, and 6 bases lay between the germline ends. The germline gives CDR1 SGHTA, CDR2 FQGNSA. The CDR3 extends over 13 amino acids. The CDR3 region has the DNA TGTGCCAGCAGCTTAAAACGGTACAATGAGCAGTTCTTC. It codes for CASSLKRYNEQFF. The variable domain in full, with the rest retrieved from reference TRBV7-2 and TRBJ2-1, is GAGVSQSPSNKVTEKGKDVELRCDPISGHTALYWYRQSLGQGLEFLIYFQGNSAPDKSGLPSDRFSAERTGGSVSTLTIQRTQQEDSAVYLCASSLKRYNEQFFGPGTRLTVL.

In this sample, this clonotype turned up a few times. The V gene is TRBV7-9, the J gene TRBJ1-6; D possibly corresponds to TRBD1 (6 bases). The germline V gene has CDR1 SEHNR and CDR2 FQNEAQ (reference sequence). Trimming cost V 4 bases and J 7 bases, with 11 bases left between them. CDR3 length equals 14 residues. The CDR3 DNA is TGTGCCAGCAGCTCCGGACAGATGAATTCACCCCTCCACTTT. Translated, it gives CASSSGQMNSPLHF.

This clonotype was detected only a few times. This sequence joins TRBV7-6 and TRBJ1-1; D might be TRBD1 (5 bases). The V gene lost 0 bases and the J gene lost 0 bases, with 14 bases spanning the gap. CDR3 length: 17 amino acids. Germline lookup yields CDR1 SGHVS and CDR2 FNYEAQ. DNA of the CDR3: TGTGCCAGCAGCTTAGCAAGGGACGACCTCATGAACACTGAAGCTTTCTTT. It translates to CASSLARDDLMNTEAFF. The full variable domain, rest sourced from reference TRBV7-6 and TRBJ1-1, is GAGVSQSPRYKVTKRGQDVALRCDPISGHVSLYWYRQALGQGPEFLTYFNYEAQQDKSGLPNDRFSAERPEGSISTLTIQRTEQRDSAMYRCASSLARDDLMNTEAFFGQGTRLTVV.

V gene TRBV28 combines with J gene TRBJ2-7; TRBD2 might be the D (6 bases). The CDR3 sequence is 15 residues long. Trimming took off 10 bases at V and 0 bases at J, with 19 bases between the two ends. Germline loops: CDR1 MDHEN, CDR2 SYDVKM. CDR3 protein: CAISLNGGSSYEQYF. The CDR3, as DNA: TGTGCCATCTCCCTTAACGGGGGATCCTCCTACGAGCAGTACTTC.

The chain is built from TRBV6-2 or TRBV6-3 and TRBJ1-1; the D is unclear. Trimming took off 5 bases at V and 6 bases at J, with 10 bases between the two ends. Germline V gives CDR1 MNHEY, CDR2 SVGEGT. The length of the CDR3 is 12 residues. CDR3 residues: CASSNQRAEAFF. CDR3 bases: TGTGCCAGCAGTAACCAAAGGGCTGAAGCTTTCTTT.